The 21 T cell receptor beta chains below were found in one sample sequenced in a study of identical twins. TCRdb reprocessed the 5' RACE reads with MiXCR, giving one entry per CDR3 protein. The data hold 700,000 to 950,000 distinct CDR3 sequences, with 9% to 15% observed a single time. The sample was also linked to a second study, of yellow fever vaccine responses in identical twins.

Sequencing was performed on PBMCs. Source of these receptors: a woman aged 18-35 years in good health.

The rearrangement uses TRBV19 and TRBJ1-3; D not resolved. The CDR3 covers 15 residues. Germline CDR1 LNHDA, CDR2 SQIVND (reference sequence). Trimming stripped 6 bases from V and 0 bases from J, with 12 bases between. As DNA, the CDR3 is TGTGCCAGTAGGACGCGACGGTTCTCTGGAAACACCATATATTTT. Amino acid sequence: CASRTRRFSGNTIYF.

This clonotype was detected a few times. The V and J genes are TRBV4-1 and TRBJ2-3; no firm D call. The V gene's germline CDR1 is MGHRA and CDR2 YSYEKL. There are 15 residues in the CDR3. V lost 0 bases to trimming and J lost 0 bases, with 7 bases between them. The CDR3 protein is CASSQDPVSTDTQYF. For the CDR3, the DNA is TGCGCCAGCAGCCAAGATCCGGTTAGCACAGATACGCAGTATTTT.

This clonotype appeared a few times. The rearrangement joins TRBV3-1 to TRBJ1-2; the D gene is possibly TRBD1 (6 bases). V was cut by 1 base and J by 3 bases, with 24 bases left in between. The germline gives CDR1 LGHDT, CDR2 YNNKEL (reference sequence). CDR3 length: 19 residues. The CDR3 reads CASSQVFFGTTGQDYGYTF. DNA for the CDR3: TGTGCCAGCAGCCAAGTTTTCTTTGGGACAACAGGGCAGGACTATGGCTACACCTTC.

V usage is TRBV20-1 and J usage is TRBJ2-4, with D perhaps TRBD1 (7 bases). Germline V gene sequence: CDR1 DFQATT, CDR2 SNEGSKA (reference sequence). V was pared by 0 bases and J by 3 bases, with 15 bases between. The CDR3 spans 16 residues. The CDR3 DNA is TGCAGTGCTAGAGATCTGGCAGGGGGAGGCAAAAACATTCAGTACTTC. This gives the protein CSARDLAGGGKNIQYF.

This clonotype was picked up many times. This chain uses TRBV3-1 with TRBJ2-2; 10 nucleotides agree with TRBD2. Germline CDR1 is LGHDT and CDR2 is YNNKEL (reference sequence). The length of the CDR3 is 18 residues. J was trimmed by 6 bases and V by 0 bases; bases with no gene match: 10. The CDR3 here is CASSQDFALAGVSGELFF. The CDR3 DNA is TGTGCCAGCAGCCAAGATTTCGCGCTAGCGGGAGTCTCCGGGGAGCTGTTTTTT.

This chain connects TRBV6-1 to TRBJ2-7, with D tentatively TRBD1 (5 bases). The CDR3 consists of 14 residues. The V and J ends lost 6 bases and 6 bases respectively, with 18 bases between them. CDR1 and CDR2 (germline): MNHNS, SASEGT. CDR3 DNA sequence: TGTGCCAGCAGCCGAACAGGTAGTTTGGGCGAGCAGTACTTC. This translates into CASSRTGSLGEQYF.

This clonotype has at least ten counts. The chain joins TRBV2 to TRBJ2-7; D call uncertain. The CDR3 has 11 amino acids. Germline V gives CDR1 SNHLY, CDR2 FYNNEI. V lost 3 bases to trimming and J lost 4 bases, with 4 bases between them. CDR3 DNA sequence: TGTGCCAGCAGTGAGCCGTACGAGCAGTACTTC. This encodes CASSEPYEQYF.

This clonotype was counted ten times or more. The chain couples TRBV5-1 to TRBJ1-1, with 12 bases fitting TRBD1. This CDR3 has 18 residues. In germline, CDR1 is SGHRS, CDR2 YFSETQ. V lost 4 bases and J lost 10; bases outside the gene matches: 20. The CDR3 nucleotides are TGCGCCAGCAGCCAAGAGACCGGGACAGGGGGCGAGGAGTATCCAGCTTTCTTT. It is translated as CASSQETGTGGEEYPAFF.

The gene calls are TRBV5-1 and TRBJ2-2; 7 nucleotides align to TRBD1. Germline CDR1 is SGHRS and CDR2 is YFSETQ. V was pared by 0 bases and J by 0 bases, with 11 bases of the junction left unmatched. The CDR3 consists of 19 residues. The CDR3: CASSLAGTVPFANTGELFF. Here the CDR3 DNA reads TGCGCCAGCAGCTTGGCCGGGACAGTGCCGTTTGCGAACACCGGGGAGCTGTTTTTT.

This chain links TRBV3-1 with TRBJ2-7; 9 bases agree with TRBD2. From germline, CDR1 is LGHDT and CDR2 YNNKEL (reference sequence). The CDR3 sequence is 16 residues long. With 5 bases clipped from V and 5 bases from J, the junction kept 13 bases outside the gene matches. The CDR3 coding sequence is TGTGCCAGCAGCTCAAGGGGACTTAGCGGGAGCCACGAGCAGTACTTC. Protein: CASSSRGLSGSHEQYF.

This clonotype was observed a few times. The chain carries TRBV28 and TRBJ2-3; D gene unclear. The CDR3 covers 15 residues. The germline V gene encodes CDR1 MDHEN and CDR2 SYDVKM. The V end lost 7 bases, the J end lost 2 bases, and 16 bases lay between the germline ends. The CDR3: CASNSWGGHTDTQYF. CDR3 in DNA: TGTGCCAGCAATTCCTGGGGTGGGCACACAGATACGCAGTATTTT.

This clonotype was seen repeatedly, ten times or more. The rearrangement links TRBV20-1 to TRBJ1-6; tentative D call: TRBD1 (5 bases). This CDR3 is 16 amino acids long. The germline CDR1 and CDR2 sequences are DFQATT and SNEGSKA (reference sequence). Trimming took 2 bases from V and 3 from J, leaving 14 bases between them. The CDR3 loop reads CSARLSTGGYNSPLHF. The CDR3 DNA sequence: TGCAGTGCTAGACTCTCCACCGGGGGCTATAATTCACCCCTCCACTTT.

The chain has TRBV7-2 and TRBJ1-5; D remains unclear. Germline V gene lookup returns CDR1 SGHTA and CDR2 FQGNSA. Trimming shortened V by 5 bases and J by 5 bases, and 13 bases separated the two germline ends. This CDR3 has 14 residues. DNA of the CDR3: TGTGCCAGCAGCCCTATGGGGTTTTATCAGCCCCAGCATTTT. As protein: CASSPMGFYQPQHF. The whole variable domain, filled in from reference TRBV7-2 and TRBJ1-5, reads GAGVSQSPSNKVTEKGKDVELRCDPISGHTALYWYRQSLGQGLEFLIYFQGNSAPDKSGLPSDRFSAERTGGSVSTLTIQRTQQEDSAVYLCASSPMGFYQPQHFGDGTRLSIL.

Note on this clonotype: The junction does not match germline at one end; this may be a read error. The genes are TRBV3-1 and TRBJ2-3, with a possible D match to TRBD2 (5 bases). The V gene's germline CDR1 is LGHDT and CDR2 YNNKEL (reference sequence). The CDR3 extends over 17 amino acids. The CDR3 DNA reads TGTGCCAGCAGCCGACTCCCACTTACCCCTAGCACGGATACGCAGTATTTT. Translating gives CASSRLPLTPSTDTQYF.

This chain uses TRBV20-1 with TRBJ2-5; tentatively, D is TRBD2 (7 bases). Trimming pared 5 bases from V and 4 bases from J, leaving 11 bases between. The CDR3 totals 12 residues. Looked up from germline, CDR1 is DFQATT and CDR2 is SNEGSKA (reference sequence). The CDR3 here is CSAPGGPETQYF. The CDR3 bases are TGCAGTGCTCCCGGGGGGCCAGAGACCCAGTACTTC.

The rearrangement joins TRBV7-8 to TRBJ2-7, with 8 bases lining up with TRBD1. Germline V gene lookup returns CDR1 SGHVS and CDR2 FQNEAQ. The V gene end was trimmed by 5 bases and the J gene end by 5 bases; junction bases not matched to a gene: 11. The CDR3 is made up of 15 amino acids. In nucleotides, the CDR3 is TGTGCCAGCAGCCCCCTCGGACAGGGAGTCAACGAGCAGTACGTC. Its translation: CASSPLGQGVNEQYV.

The chain combines TRBV7-8 with TRBJ1-1; TRBD1 might be the D (5 bases). This CDR3 has 14 residues. Deletions cut 0 bases from V and 4 bases from J, with 9 bases between. The germline V gene has CDR1 SGHVS and CDR2 FQNEAQ. The CDR3 region is CASSLARGVTEAFF. CDR3 nucleotide sequence: TGTGCCAGCAGCTTAGCGCGGGGGGTCACTGAAGCTTTCTTT.

This clonotype was seen a handful of times. The V and J genes are TRBV12-3 or TRBV12-4 and TRBJ2-5; the D call may be TRBD1 or TRBD2 (7 bases each). V lost 6 bases to trimming and J lost 4 bases, with 18 bases between them. The CDR3 sequence is 15 residues long. The CDR3 DNA follows: TGTGCCAGCAGGTCTCAGGGGGGGCGGGGAGAGACCCAGTACTTC. Amino acids: CASRSQGGRGETQYF.

This clonotype occurred a few times. The chain recombines TRBV29-1 with TRBJ2-1; 9 bases are a match to TRBD1. The germline V gene has CDR1 SQVTM and CDR2 ANQGSEA. The CDR3 loop spans 13 amino acids. The V and J ends lost 7 bases and 7 bases, in that order; junction bases with no gene match: 8. The CDR3 sequence is CSAVTGGRNEQFF. CDR3 DNA sequence: TGCAGCGCTGTTACAGGGGGCAGGAATGAGCAGTTCTTC.

The rearrangement joins TRBV28 to TRBJ2-7, with D possibly being TRBD1 or TRBD2 (5 bases each). CDR3 length: 12 residues. Per germline, CDR1 MDHEN and CDR2 SYDVKM. V was cut by 8 bases and J by 2 bases, with 10 bases left in between. The CDR3 DNA sequence: TGTGCCAGCGGGGACCGACCCTACGAGCAGTACGTC. Translation gives CASGDRPYEQYV.

The chain recombines TRBV6-1 with TRBJ2-5; TRBD1 might be the D (6 bases). Between the trimmed V and J ends, which lost 0 bases and 2 bases, there was a span of 10 bases. The CDR3 loop spans 15 amino acids. The germline gives CDR1 MNHNS, CDR2 SASEGT. CDR3 sequence reads: CASSEAPDRQETQYF. The DNA for the CDR3 is TGTGCCAGCAGTGAAGCGCCTGACAGGCAAGAGACCCAGTACTTC.